The rows below give T cell receptor beta chains drawn from one sample of a study of shared clonotypes between healthy human individuals. The data were produced by immunoSEQ multiplex PCR, yet TCRdb's version contains in-frame clones alone and is incomplete. Counted here are 2 million or so clones, approximately 95% occurring once; the ten biggest clones make up 0.13%. The source material was naive CD4+ T cells sorted from blood. The source of these receptors is a young man in good health. The CDR3 runs from the conserved cysteine through the conserved F or W. Each record gives: J gene, D gene, clone size, V gene, CDR3 protein, CDR3 DNA. A D gene is named only where the DNA matches it firmly. Clone sizes are given selectively: once, few, many, or a class where the clone is expanded.

>TRBJ1-6|TRBD1|NA|TRBV5-6
CASSLRTRDRNSPLHF
TGTGCCAGCAGCTTGCGGACCCGGGACAGGAATTCACCCCTCCACTTT
>TRBJ2-2|TRBD1|NA|TRBV27
CASRTGDMITGELFF
TGTGCCAGCAGGACAGGGGATATGATCACCGGGGAGCTGTTTTTT
>TRBJ1-2|TRBD1|once|TRBV28
CASRDRGSGYTF
TGTGCCAGCAGGGACAGGGGCAGTGGCTACACCTTC
>TRBJ1-2|NA|NA|TRBV9
CASSVGQLSTPYGYTF
TGTGCCAGCAGCGTAGGTCAGCTTTCAACGCCCTATGGCTACACCTTC
>TRBJ2-5|NA|NA|TRBV5-4
CASSLWRAGEETQYF
TGTGCCAGCAGCTTGTGGAGGGCCGGGGAGGAGACCCAGTACTTC
>TRBJ2-3|NA|NA|TRBV2
CASSARFTDTQYF
TGTGCCAGCAGTGCCCGGTTCACAGATACGCAGTATTTT
>TRBJ2-1|TRBD1|once|TRBV10-2
CASTGQGSYNEQFF
TGCGCCAGCACGGGACAGGGGTCCTACAATGAGCAGTTCTTC
>TRBJ1-1|NA|NA|TRBV6-1
CASSRWVNTEAFF
TGTGCCAGCAGTCGCTGGGTGAACACTGAAGCTTTCTTT
>TRBJ2-5|NA|NA|TRBV27
CASSLYGETQYF
TGTGCCAGCAGTTTATACGGAGAGACCCAGTACTTC
>TRBJ2-3|NA|NA|TRBV10-2
CASGGRVGTDTQYF
TGCGCCAGCGGGGGCAGAGTGGGCACAGATACGCAGTATTTT
>TRBJ2-7|NA|NA|TRBV28
CASTGDGVYEQYF
TGTGCCAGCACGGGGGATGGAGTTTACGAGCAGTACTTC
>TRBJ2-1|TRBD1|NA|TRBV11-2
CASSFPGTAYNEQFF
TGTGCCAGCAGCTTCCCCGGGACAGCCTATAATGAGCAGTTCTTC
>TRBJ2-7|NA|NA|TRBV5-1
CASICPEQYF
TGCGCCAGCATCTGTCCGGAGCAGTACTTC
>TRBJ2-2|NA|NA|TRBV7-9
CASSLFSENTGELFF
TGTGCCAGCAGCTTATTTAGCGAGAACACCGGGGAGCTGTTTTTT
>TRBJ2-2|TRBD2|NA|TRBV4-1
CASSSGGNTGELFF
TGCGCCAGCAGTAGCGGGGGTAACACCGGGGAGCTGTTTTTT
>TRBJ2-1|TRBD2|NA|TRBV9
CASSVAGLAYNEQFF
TGTGCCAGCAGCGTAGCGGGACTAGCGTACAATGAGCAGTTCTTC
>TRBJ2-1|NA|NA|TRBV5-5
CASSLVAGNEQFF
TGTGCCAGCAGCTTGGTTGCGGGGAATGAGCAGTTCTTC
>TRBJ2-7|TRBD1|NA|TRBV7-2
CASSLYGDRNNEQYF
TGTGCCAGCAGCTTATATGGGGACAGGAACAACGAGCAGTACTTC
>TRBJ1-5|NA|NA|TRBV6-6
CASRVGGTAGNQPQHF
TGTGCCAGCAGAGTAGGGGGGACTGCCGGGAATCAGCCCCAGCATTTT
>TRBJ2-4|TRBD1|NA|TRBV6-6
CASSYRTGMAKNIQYF
TGTGCCAGCAGTTACAGGACAGGGATGGCCAAAAACATTCAGTACTTC
>TRBJ1-1|NA|NA|TRBV6-4
CASSLRTVNTEAFF
TGTGCCAGCAGTTTAAGGACAGTGAACACTGAAGCTTTCTTT
>TRBJ2-3|NA|NA|TRBV6-1
CASTKDSTDTQYF
TGTGCCTCCACAAAAGATAGCACAGATACGCAGTATTTT
>TRBJ2-3|TRBD1|NA|TRBV10-1
CASSDQGASTDTQYF
TGCGCCAGCAGTGACCAGGGGGCAAGCACAGATACGCAGTATTTT
>TRBJ2-3|NA|NA|TRBV7-9
CASSINSRRKPLTDTQYF
TGTGCCAGCAGCATAAACTCCCGACGGAAACCCCTCACAGATACGCAGTATTTT
>TRBJ1-1|NA|once|TRBV6-6
CASSYATRSPEAFF
TGTGCCAGCAGTTACGCGACGCGAAGTCCTGAAGCTTTCTTT
>TRBJ2-2|NA|NA|TRBV19
CASSHLNTGELFF
TGTGCCAGTAGTCACTTAAACACCGGGGAGCTGTTTTTT
>TRBJ1-2|TRBD1|NA|TRBV5-1
CASSWTSGQGNYGYTF
TGCGCCAGCAGCTGGACCTCCGGACAGGGGAACTATGGCTACACCTTC
>TRBJ2-7|NA|NA|TRBV10-3
CAISESGSPYEQYF
TGTGCCATCAGTGAGTCCGGGAGCCCGTACGAGCAGTACTTC
>TRBJ2-2|NA|NA|TRBV6-5
CASRSGDGELFF
TGTGCCAGCAGATCGGGCGACGGGGAGCTGTTTTTT
>TRBJ2-7|TRBD1|NA|TRBV6-1
CASSEAAKTGAYEQYF
TGTGCCAGCAGTGAAGCTGCGAAGACAGGGGCCTACGAGCAGTACTTC
>TRBJ2-1|NA|NA|TRBV29-1
CSVGRGYNEQFF
TGCAGCGTTGGGAGGGGGTACAATGAGCAGTTCTTC
>TRBJ1-5|TRBD1|NA|TRBV30
CAWGTGLGQPQHF
TGTGCCTGGGGGACAGGACTCGGTCAGCCCCAGCATTTT
>TRBJ1-4|NA|NA|TRBV11-2
CASSLFTGANEKLFF
TGTGCCAGCAGCTTATTCACCGGGGCCAATGAAAAACTGTTTTTT
>TRBJ2-5|NA|NA|TRBV5-6
CASSFRVGGSGETQYF
TGTGCCAGCAGCTTCAGGGTAGGCGGTTCGGGGGAGACCCAGTACTTC